Sequencing of this T cell receptor (beta chain) was carried out in a study of blood T cell repertoires in COVID-19. Assay: immunoSEQ multiplex PCR; the TCRdb copy retains only in-frame clones and omits some. This sample carries 250,000 to 300,000 clones, 85% to 90% of them seen once, and the ten largest clones take 1.5%. The germline CDR1 and CDR2 sequences are GTSNPN and SVGIG (reference sequence). There are 15 residues in the CDR3. Between the trimmed V and J ends, which lost 0 bases and 2 bases, there was a span of 10 bases. Sequenced material: peripheral blood. The TCR was taken from a woman in her forties who had recovered from COVID-19. The chain recombines TRBV30 with TRBJ1-4; the D gene is possibly TRBD1 (6 bases). This CDR3 reads CAWSVPRGTNEKLFF. For the CDR3, the DNA is TGTGCCTGGAGTGTACCTAGGGGGACTAATGAAAAACTGTTTTTT.